This TCR beta chain was sequenced during a study of blood T cell repertoires in COVID-19. Looking at the study overall: Some COVID-19 samples were acute and others convalescent; all came from the United States, Italy and Spain. Sample material is recorded as cDNA or gDNA derived from T cells, B-cell-depleted T cells, or PBMCs.

Seattle-derived patients entered the study during active infection and were followed longitudinally. Produced via immunoSEQ multiplex PCR; TCRdb's table is partial and in-frame only. This table holds roughly 70,000 clones, approximately 90% found once. Sequencing used peripheral blood. This TCR came from a man in his forties or fifties with COVID-19, enrolled during active disease.

In DNA, the CDR3 is TGTGCCAGCACTGCGGGAGGGAGCACAGATACGCAGTATTTT. It encodes CASTAGGSTDTQYF. The J gene is TRBJ2-3, the V gene TRBV7-3; 9 bases fit TRBD2. Germline-derived CDR1 and CDR2 are SGHTA and FQGTGA. V lost 7 bases, J lost 0 bases, and 2 bases stayed unmatched. The CDR3 contains 14 residues.